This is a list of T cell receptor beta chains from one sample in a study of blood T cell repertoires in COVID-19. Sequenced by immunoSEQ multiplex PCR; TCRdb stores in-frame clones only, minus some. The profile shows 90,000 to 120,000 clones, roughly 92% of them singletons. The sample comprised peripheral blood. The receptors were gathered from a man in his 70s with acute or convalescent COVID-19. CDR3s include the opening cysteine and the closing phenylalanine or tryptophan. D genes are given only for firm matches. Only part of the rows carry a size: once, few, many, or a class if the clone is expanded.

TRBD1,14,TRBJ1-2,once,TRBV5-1,TGCGCCAGCAGCCTAGGACAGGGGGCTCCTGGCTACACCTTC,CASSLGQGAPGYTF
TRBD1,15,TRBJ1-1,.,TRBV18,TGTGCCAGCTCACCCCGGACAGGGGATAACACTGAAGCTTTCTTT,CASSPRTGDNTEAFF
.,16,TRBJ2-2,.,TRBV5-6,TGTGCCAGCAGCTTTGGTTCCAGGGGTGCCACCGGGGAGCTGTTTTTT,CASSFGSRGATGELFF
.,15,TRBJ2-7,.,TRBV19,TGTGCCAGTAGTGACACCGGGACAGTACTGGAGGGGCAGTACTTC,CASSDTGTVLEGQYF
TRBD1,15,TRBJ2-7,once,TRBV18,TGTGCCAGCTCAACCGGGACAGCTTTTTCCTACGAGCAGTACTTC,CASSTGTAFSYEQYF
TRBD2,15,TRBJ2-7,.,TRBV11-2,TGTGCCAGCAGCTTAGCGGGTAGCGGGTACTACGAGCAGTACTTC,CASSLAGSGYYEQYF
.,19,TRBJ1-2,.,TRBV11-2,TGTGCCAGCAGCTTAGGAAGATCATGGGGTCAGGGCATACTTTATGGCTACACCTTC,CASSLGRSWGQGILYGYTF
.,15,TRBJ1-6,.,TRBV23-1,TGCGCCAGCAGTCCCCACCGGGTCTATAATTCACCCCTCCACTTT,CASSPHRVYNSPLHF
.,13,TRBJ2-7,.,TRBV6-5,TGTGCCAGCAGTTCCGGGACTGTCTACGAGCAGTACTTC,CASSSGTVYEQYF
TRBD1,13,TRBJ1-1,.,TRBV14,TGTGCCAGCAGCGGACAGGGGTACACTGAAGCTTTCTTT,CASSGQGYTEAFF
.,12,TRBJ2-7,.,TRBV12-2,TGCGGAGCCGGGACTAGTTTGTACGAGCAGTACTTC,CGAGTSLYEQYF
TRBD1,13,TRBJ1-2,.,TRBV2,TGTGCCAGCACCCCCGACAGGGGGGAGGGCTACACCTTC,CASTPDRGEGYTF
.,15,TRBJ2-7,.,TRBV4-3,TGCGCCAGCAGCCAAGATTGGCCCGAAACCTACGAGCAGTACTTC,CASSQDWPETYEQYF
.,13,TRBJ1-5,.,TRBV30,TGTGCCTGGAGTAGCCAGGGTAATCAGCCCCAGCATTTT,CAWSSQGNQPQHF
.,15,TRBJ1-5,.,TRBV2,TGTGCCAGCACCTACACACAGAGCCCGTTTCAGCCCCAGCATTTT,CASTYTQSPFQPQHF
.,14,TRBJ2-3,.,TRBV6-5,TGTGCCAGCAGTTACTGGCAGGAGGAGGGTACGCAGTATTTT,CASSYWQEEGTQYF
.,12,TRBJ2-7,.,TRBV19,TGTGCCAGTAGTGCGGGGACCTACGAGCAGTACTTC,CASSAGTYEQYF
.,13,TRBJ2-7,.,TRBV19,TGTGCCAGTAGTACGGACAGCTCCTACGAGCAGTACTTC,CASSTDSSYEQYF
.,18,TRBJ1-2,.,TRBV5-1,TGCGCCAGCAGCTTGGTAGGCGGGCCTTTTAGTGCTAACTATGGCTACACCTTC,CASSLVGGPFSANYGYTF
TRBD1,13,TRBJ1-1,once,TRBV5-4,TGTGCCAGCAGCTATGGCCCGGACAGGGGAGCTTTCTTT,CASSYGPDRGAFF
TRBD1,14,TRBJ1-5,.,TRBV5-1,TGCGCCAGCAGCCCCGGGACAGGGGAGCAGCCCCAGCATTTT,CASSPGTGEQPQHF